These 4 T cell receptor beta chains originate from one sample sequenced in a study of response to subunit inactivated influenza vaccine. TCRdb analysed the RT-PCR reads with MiXCR anew, one entry per CDR3 protein. The data show under 200,000 distinct CDR3 sequences, around 9.9% seen once. Here the sequenced sample was non-naive T cells sorted from PBMCs, taken 45 days after vaccination. These receptor sequences come from a man in his fifties or sixties who received an inactivated influenza vaccine.

The V call is TRBV7-6, the J call TRBJ2-1; maybe TRBD1 (6 bases). CDR3 length equals 14 residues. Germline values: CDR1 SGHVS, CDR2 FNYEAQ. Trimming stripped 5 bases from V and 1 base from J, with 9 bases between. The CDR3 coding sequence is TGTGCCAGCAGCCAAGACAGGTCCTACAATGAGCAGTTCTTC. It specifies CASSQDRSYNEQFF.

This clonotype was counted between two and nine times. The chain has TRBV7-9 and TRBJ2-1; 8 bases match TRBD2. The CDR3 loop spans 15 amino acids. CDR1 SEHNR and CDR2 FQNEAQ come from the germline V gene (reference sequence). The trim removed 3 bases at V and 7 bases at J, leaving 8 bases unmatched. CDR3 sequence: CASSLGVGTRNEQFF. CDR3 nucleotides: TGTGCCAGCAGCTTGGGGGTGGGGACTAGGAATGAGCAGTTCTTC.

This clonotype was counted between two and nine times. V and J are TRBV19 and TRBJ2-2, with D possibly matching TRBD2 (5 bases). The CDR3 consists of 13 residues. The V gene's germline CDR1 is LNHDA and CDR2 SQIVND (reference sequence). Between the trimmed V and J ends, which lost 9 bases and 4 bases, there was a span of 12 bases. The CDR3, as DNA: TGTGCCAGCTTTAGCGCGTTCACCGGGGAGCTGTTTTTT. This codes for CASFSAFTGELFF.

This clonotype was observed a handful of times. The genes are TRBV5-1 and TRBJ1-3; 9 bases are a match to TRBD1. CDR3 length: 16 amino acids. Germline loops: CDR1 SGHRS, CDR2 YFSETQ. V was pared by 1 base and J by 4 bases, with 6 bases of the junction left unmatched. The CDR3 spells CASSLRGQGSGNTIYF. As DNA, the CDR3 is TGCGCCAGCAGCTTGAGGGGACAGGGATCCGGAAACACCATATATTTT.